Here is one T cell receptor beta chain with its context. Its target is unknown. This specimen belongs to a study of long-term antiretroviral therapy in people with HIV. Run at survey level, the immunoSEQ assay was version v3.0. The table came from immunoSEQ multiplex PCR; TCRdb's copy has only in-frame clones and leaves some out. The sample has tens of thousands of clones, around nine tenths seen once. Study observations and caveats: Transplant donor controls retained higher diversity, though diversity increased after ART.

The ends lost 4 bases at V and 7 bases at J; junction bases unmatched: 6. Looked up from germline, CDR1 is SGHTA and CDR2 is FQGNSA. The CDR3 is 15 amino acids. The TCR comes from a man aged 18 to 29 with HIV. The material sequenced was unsorted PBMCs, taken 0.2 years before starting antiretroviral therapy. This chain links TRBV7-2 with TRBJ1-6; 8 bases match TRBD1. The CDR3 sequence: CASSSVDRGNSPLHF. In DNA form, the CDR3 reads TGTGCCAGCAGCTCCGTTGACAGGGGAAATTCACCCCTCCACTTT.